One sample yielded the 30 T cell receptor beta chains listed below, sequenced in a study of cytomegalovirus exposure and HLA in healthy donors (dated by TCRdb to the late 2010s). Receptor libraries were prepared by the immunoSEQ multiplex PCR assay. Not all clones reach the TCRdb copy of this immuneACCESS table, which keeps in-frame sequences only. Checked studies attribute under half of the gap to unresolved V genes and leave the rest unexplained. The sample table holds around 140,000 clones, of which about 94% were seen once. The leading ten clones occupy about 1.7% of the sample. Specimen: PBMCs. These receptors were collected from a man younger than 30 in good health and CMV-seropositive.

CDR3 coding DNA: TGTGCCAGCAGTTTAGGAGGGCAGCCCCAGCATTTT. It yields the protein CASSLGGQPQHF. The chain recombines TRBV28 with TRBJ1-5; D not resolved. V was clipped by 2 bases and J by 7 bases, with 6 bases between them. Germline V CDR1 and CDR2: MDHEN, SYDVKM. The CDR3 contains 12 residues.

The rearrangement joins TRBV28 to TRBJ2-7; weak D call: TRBD1 (5 bases). Germline V gene lookup returns CDR1 MDHEN and CDR2 SYDVKM. This CDR3 has 15 residues. V was clipped by 3 bases and J by 3 bases, with 15 bases between them. In nucleotides, the CDR3 is TGTGCCAGCAGTTTGCCAGGGTCGACCAACTACGAGCAGTACTTC. Amino acids: CASSLPGSTNYEQYF.

This rearrangement joins TRBV11-2 to TRBJ2-1; D not certain. Germline-derived CDR1 and CDR2 are SGHAT and FQNNGV. Trimming took 1 base from V and 9 from J, leaving 10 bases between them. The CDR3 has 13 amino acids. The CDR3 region is CASSLAVGREQFF. The CDR3 DNA reads TGTGCCAGCAGCTTAGCGGTGGGCCGTGAGCAGTTCTTC.

The chain carries TRBV5-6 and TRBJ2-6, with 7 nucleotides matching TRBD2. The germline gives CDR1 SGHDT, CDR2 YYEEEE. V trimming: 4 bases; J trimming: 2 bases; junction bases outside the gene matches: 6. This CDR3 spans 16 amino acids. For the CDR3, the DNA is TGTGCCAGCAGCCAAGAGCGGGGAGCTGGGGCCAACGTCCTGACTTTC. Translating it yields CASSQERGAGANVLTF.

This clone has a single count. The gene calls are TRBV27 and TRBJ2-7; TRBD2 agrees at 13 bases. With 4 bases clipped from V and 5 bases from J, the junction kept 5 bases outside the gene matches. This CDR3 region has 15 residues. In germline, CDR1 is MNHEY, CDR2 SMNVEV (reference sequence). The CDR3 DNA reads TGTGCCAGCAGTTACGGACTAGCGGGAGTCCACGAGCAGTACTTC. It specifies CASSYGLAGVHEQYF.

The genes are TRBV5-1 and TRBJ1-2, with unresolved D. The germline CDR1 and CDR2 sequences are SGHRS and YFSETQ. Deletions cut 5 bases from V and 3 bases from J, with 11 bases between. The CDR3 covers 13 residues. CDR3 in amino acids: CASSNDGDYGYTF. The CDR3 nucleotides are TGCGCCAGCAGTAACGACGGGGACTATGGCTACACCTTC.

The rearrangement uses TRBV21-1 and TRBJ2-5; the table's D call, TRBD1, has no DNA check behind it. TRBV21-1 is given as a pseudogene. This CDR3 spans 13 amino acids. CDR3 sequence (DNA): TGTGCCAGCAGGGGGACAGCCCAAGAGACCCAGTACTTC. This codes for CASRGTAQETQYF.

The chain uses TRBV2 and TRBJ2-1; D is perhaps TRBD1 (5 bases). The germline gives CDR1 SNHLY, CDR2 FYNNEI. The V and J ends lost 7 bases and 5 bases respectively, with 21 bases between them. This CDR3 has 16 amino acids. The CDR3 protein is CASNGHSQGTHNEQFF. The CDR3 nucleotides read TGTGCCAGCAACGGCCACTCTCAGGGTACCCACAATGAGCAGTTCTTC.

The gene calls are TRBV30 and TRBJ1-2, with 7 bases matching TRBD1. The CDR3 contains 15 residues. After removal of 1 base from V and 2 bases from J, the junction contained 7 bases not matched to a gene. CDR1 is GTSNPN, CDR2 SVGIG, per germline (reference sequence). The CDR3 bases are TGTGCCTGGAGTGCCGAGACAGGGAGAAACTATGGCTACACCTTC. It translates to CAWSAETGRNYGYTF. Full variable domain (remainder filled in from reference TRBV30 and TRBJ1-2): SQTIHQWPATLVQPVGSPLSLECTVEGTSNPNLYWYRQAAGRGLQLLFYSVGIGQISSEVPQNLSASRPQDRQFILSSKKLLLSDSGFYLCAWSAETGRNYGYTFGSGTRLTVV.

The V call is TRBV5-1, the J call TRBJ2-7; weak D call: TRBD2 (5 bases). The CDR3 sequence is 12 residues long. Trimming took 4 bases from V and 10 from J, leaving 15 bases between them. Per germline, CDR1 SGHRS and CDR2 YFSETQ. The CDR3 spells CASSLDRTPQYF. The CDR3, as DNA: TGCGCCAGCAGCCTCGACCGGACTCCTCAGTACTTC.

V gene TRBV4-1 combines with J gene TRBJ1-3; no clear D. This CDR3 region has 15 residues. V was clipped by 4 bases and J by 0 bases, with 10 bases between them. Germline-derived CDR1 and CDR2 are MGHRA and YSYEKL. The CDR3 nucleotides are TGCGCCAGCAGCCTGGGGAGAGCCTCTGGAAACACCATATATTTT. Translating gives CASSLGRASGNTIYF.

J is TRBJ2-1 and V is TRBV9; no clear D. There are 11 residues in the CDR3. V lost 0 bases to trimming and J lost 8 bases, with 3 bases between them. CDR1 and CDR2 (germline): SGDLS, YYNGEE. This CDR3 is CASSVGDEQFF. The CDR3 DNA sequence: TGTGCCAGCAGCGTAGGCGATGAGCAGTTCTTC.

This chain links TRBV5-6 with TRBJ1-3; TRBD1 matches at 9 bases. This CDR3 region has 17 residues. Germline loops: CDR1 SGHDT, CDR2 YYEEEE. V lost 1 base, J lost 4 bases, and 9 bases stayed unmatched. The DNA for the CDR3 is TGTGCCAGCAGCTTGTCGGGACAGGGAAGGGGAGGAAACACCATATATTTT. Translated: CASSLSGQGRGGNTIYF.

V usage is TRBV30 and J usage is TRBJ1-6, with no clear D. V was cut by 2 bases and J by 0 bases, with 8 bases left in between. The CDR3 runs 15 residues. From germline, CDR1 is GTSNPN and CDR2 SVGIG (reference sequence). The CDR3 protein is CAWSWGGSYNSPLHF. CDR3 nucleotide sequence: TGTGCCTGGAGTTGGGGAGGCTCCTATAATTCACCCCTCCACTTT.

V is TRBV27 and J is TRBJ2-7, with 8 bases identical to TRBD2. The CDR3 runs 14 residues. Trimming took 6 bases from V and 5 from J; bases not matched to a gene: 9. Per germline, CDR1 MNHEY and CDR2 SMNVEV (reference sequence). This CDR3 reads CASSRPGGGHEQYF. Written as DNA, the CDR3 is TGTGCCAGCAGCAGGCCCGGGGGGGGCCACGAGCAGTACTTC.

In DNA, the CDR3 is TGTGCCAGCAGCCCCGTTGGGGTAGCGGGAGGGCGGGCCAATGAGCAGTTCTTC. Its translation is CASSPVGVAGGRANEQFF. The chain has TRBV11-3 and TRBJ2-1; TRBD2 matches at 11 bases. The CDR3 loop spans 18 amino acids. V was clipped by 5 bases and J by 6 bases; unmatched bases: 15. From germline, CDR1 is SGHNT and CDR2 YENEEA.

This chain connects TRBV9 to TRBJ1-1; D is undetermined. V was shortened by 0 bases and J by 6 bases, with 12 bases between the two germline ends. The length of the CDR3 is 14 residues. Germline-derived CDR1 and CDR2 are SGDLS and YYNGEE. CDR3 DNA: TGTGCCAGCAGCGTAGACGGCGGAGTCCCTGAAGCTTTCTTT. Translating it yields CASSVDGGVPEAFF.

V usage is TRBV4-1 and J usage is TRBJ1-1; TRBD1 matches at 9 bases. The CDR3 is made up of 18 amino acids. Per the germline V gene, CDR1 is MGHRA and CDR2 is YSYEKL. V dropped 4 bases and J dropped 5; count of bases not matched to a gene: 17. The CDR3 nucleotides read TGCGCCAGCAGCCCCCTCGGGACGAAACAGGGGGCGCGGACTGAAGCTTTCTTT. This codes for CASSPLGTKQGARTEAFF.

V gene TRBV5-1 combines with J gene TRBJ2-1, with 12 bases aligning to TRBD1. Germline V lookup: CDR1 SGHRS, CDR2 YFSETQ. V was clipped by 3 bases and J by 8 bases; unmatched bases: 6. The CDR3 contains 15 residues. The CDR3 spells CASSSGTGGRYEQFF. The CDR3, as DNA: TGCGCCAGCAGCTCCGGGACAGGGGGCAGGTATGAGCAGTTCTTC.

Details on this clone: The identical CDR3 is also encoded by other nucleotide sequences in the sample. The chain joins TRBV2 to TRBJ1-2; unclear D gene. The V end lost 6 bases, the J end lost 2 bases, and 19 bases lay between the germline ends. The CDR3 runs to 16 residues. Germline lookup yields CDR1 SNHLY and CDR2 FYNNEI. The CDR3 DNA reads TGTGCCAGCAGCGCAAGACTGCAAGCATCCAACTATGGCTACACCTTC. Its protein product is CASSARLQASNYGYTF.

The rearrangement uses TRBV20-1 and TRBJ2-1; no firm D call. CDR1 and CDR2 (germline): DFQATT, SNEGSKA (reference sequence). The CDR3 loop spans 11 amino acids. Trimming took off 2 bases at V and 8 bases at J, with 7 bases between the two ends. The CDR3 here is CSARPQDEQFF. The CDR3 DNA reads as TGCAGTGCTAGACCCCAGGATGAGCAGTTCTTC.

The chain is built from TRBV5-1 and TRBJ1-2; D perhaps matches TRBD1 (6 bases). V lost 3 bases and J lost 5, with 11 bases in between. Germline V gives CDR1 SGHRS, CDR2 YFSETQ. The CDR3 totals 13 residues. CDR3 nucleotides: TGCGCCAGCAGCTCACAGGGTCGGTATGGCTACACCTTC. Protein product: CASSSQGRYGYTF.

This sequence joins TRBV27 and TRBJ2-2; D ambiguous. Germline CDR1 and CDR2: MNHEY and SMNVEV (reference sequence). The CDR3 totals 16 residues. Trimming shortened V by 5 bases and J by 4 bases, and 17 bases separated the two germline ends. CDR3 protein: CASSLNPRPGTGELFF. The DNA of the CDR3 is TGTGCCAGCAGTCTAAATCCTAGGCCGGGCACCGGGGAGCTGTTTTTT.

The chain recombines TRBV7-2 with TRBJ2-2, with 10 bases matching TRBD1. Germline V gene data show CDR1 as SGHTA and CDR2 as FQGNSA. The CDR3 has 14 amino acids. With V trimmed by 5 bases and J by 6 bases, 3 bases remained unmatched. The CDR3 DNA is TGTGCCAGCAGCCCTGACAGGGGGCCCGGGGAGCTGTTTTTT. This codes for CASSPDRGPGELFF.

The V and J genes are TRBV5-1 and TRBJ2-2; D ambiguous. V was shortened by 4 bases and J by 2 bases, with 15 bases between the two germline ends. CDR1 SGHRS and CDR2 YFSETQ come from the germline V gene. There are 16 residues in the CDR3. CDR3 amino acids: CASSPLIETNTGELFF. In nucleotides, the CDR3 is TGCGCCAGCAGCCCACTTATTGAGACAAACACCGGGGAGCTGTTTTTT. Variable domain in full (rest from reference TRBV5-1 and TRBJ2-2): KAGVTQTPRYLIKTRGQQVTLSCSPISGHRSVSWYQQTPGQGLQFLFEYFSETQRNKGNFPGRFSGRQFSNSRSEMNVSTLELGDSALYLCASSPLIETNTGELFFGEGSRLTVL.

V and J are TRBV30 and TRBJ1-5; weak D call: TRBD1 (6 bases). The V and J ends lost 3 bases and 4 bases respectively, with 16 bases between them. The CDR3 runs 15 residues. The germline V gene has CDR1 GTSNPN and CDR2 SVGIG (reference sequence). CDR3 nucleotides: TGTGCCTGGAGCGCCTTGGACAGAGAAAATCAGCCCCAGCATTTT. Amino acid sequence: CAWSALDRENQPQHF.

This chain joins TRBV5-1 and TRBJ2-4, with 7 bases identical to TRBD2. Trimming removed 2 bases from V and 7 bases from J; junction bases left unmatched: 9. Germline-derived CDR1 and CDR2 are SGHRS and YFSETQ. The CDR3 covers 15 residues. This CDR3 reads CASSFSAGAGNIQYF. Here the CDR3 DNA reads TGCGCCAGCAGCTTTTCGGCGGGAGCGGGGAACATTCAGTACTTC.

The chain combines TRBV10-3 with TRBJ2-7; weak D call: TRBD1 (5 bases). The germline gives CDR1 ENHRY, CDR2 SYGVKD. This CDR3 is built from 13 residues. V lost 3 bases and J 3 bases, leaving 9 bases between the germline ends. The DNA for the CDR3 is TGTGCCATCAGTGAATCAGGGATCTACGAGCAGTACTTC. Translated: CAISESGIYEQYF.

The chain couples TRBV6-5 to TRBJ2-5; no clear D gene. Deletions cut 6 bases from V and 6 bases from J, with 11 bases between. The CDR3 spans 12 residues. Germline lookup yields CDR1 MNHEY and CDR2 SVGAGI. This chain's CDR3 is CASRTTKKTQYF. The CDR3 DNA sequence: TGTGCCAGCAGAACTACGAAGAAGACCCAGTACTTC.

This chain uses TRBV10-2 with TRBJ2-7, with 9 bases matching TRBD2. With V trimmed by 4 bases and J by 5 bases, 6 bases remained unmatched. CDR3 size: 14 residues. Germline assignment: CDR1 WSHSY and CDR2 SAAADI. The DNA for the CDR3 is TGCGCCAGCAGTGTCGCGGGAGGGGTCCACGAGCAGTACTTC. Translated: CASSVAGGVHEQYF.